Listed below are T cell receptor beta chains from one sample, sequenced in a study of PD-L1 blockade in urothelial cancer. Some clones are missing from TCRdb's copy, which holds only in-frame ones; the method was immunoSEQ multiplex PCR. This table has about 32,000 clones, 75% to 85% appearing once. The sequences come from PBMCs, collected around atezolizumab (anti-PD-L1) treatment. These receptors were collected from a man aged 60-69 years with urothelial cancer. CDR3s include the opening cysteine and the closing phenylalanine or tryptophan. The order of the fields is V gene, D gene, J gene, clone size, CDR3 protein, CDR3 DNA. D genes are given only for firm matches. Only some rows state a clone size, as once, few, many or a class for expanded clones.

v_call: TRBV13
d_call: -
j_call: TRBJ2-2
clone_size: -
cdr3_aa: CASSRRTNANTGELFF
cdr3_nt: TGTGCCAGCAGCCGTAGGACTAACGCGAACACCGGGGAGCTGTTTTTT

v_call: TRBV5-6
d_call: -
j_call: TRBJ2-7
clone_size: -
cdr3_aa: CASSLGGGYEQYF
cdr3_nt: TGTGCCAGCAGCTTGGGAGGAGGCTACGAGCAGTACTTC

v_call: TRBV5-1
d_call: -
j_call: TRBJ1-2
clone_size: -
cdr3_aa: CASSSTGGGYTF
cdr3_nt: TGCGCCAGCAGTTCCACGGGGGGGGGCTACACCTTC

v_call: TRBV5-6
d_call: TRBD2
j_call: TRBJ2-5
clone_size: -
cdr3_aa: CASSTRGSGGTQYF
cdr3_nt: TGTGCCAGCAGCACCCGGGGTAGCGGGGGTACCCAGTACTTC

v_call: TRBV6-5
d_call: -
j_call: TRBJ1-3
clone_size: -
cdr3_aa: CATRADFENTIYF
cdr3_nt: TGTGCCACCAGGGCGGATTTTGAAAACACCATATATTTT

v_call: TRBV5-1
d_call: -
j_call: TRBJ1-1
clone_size: -
cdr3_aa: CASSLTGRRNTEAFF
cdr3_nt: TGCGCCAGCAGCTTGACCGGGAGGAGGAACACTGAAGCTTTCTTT

v_call: TRBV18
d_call: -
j_call: TRBJ2-1
clone_size: -
cdr3_aa: CASSPPEDNEQFF
cdr3_nt: TGTGCCAGCTCACCTCCGGAGGACAATGAGCAGTTCTTC

v_call: TRBV18
d_call: TRBD1
j_call: TRBJ2-7
clone_size: -
cdr3_aa: CASSPGQISYEQYF
cdr3_nt: TGTGCCAGCTCACCGGGACAGATCTCCTACGAGCAGTACTTC

v_call: TRBV10-3
d_call: TRBD2
j_call: TRBJ2-3
clone_size: once
cdr3_aa: CALGTSGSDTQYF
cdr3_nt: TGTGCCCTCGGGACTAGCGGGTCAGATACGCAGTATTTT

v_call: TRBV6-1
d_call: TRBD2
j_call: TRBJ2-1
clone_size: -
cdr3_aa: CASGEGLVTTNEQFF
cdr3_nt: TGTGCCAGCGGAGAAGGACTAGTCACGACCAATGAGCAGTTCTTC

v_call: TRBV9
d_call: TRBD1
j_call: TRBJ1-3
clone_size: -
cdr3_aa: CASSDQGAGGNTIYF
cdr3_nt: TGTGCCAGCAGCGATCAGGGGGCGGGTGGAAACACCATATATTTT

v_call: TRBV7-3
d_call: TRBD1
j_call: TRBJ1-1
clone_size: -
cdr3_aa: CASSPQQGVLNTEAFF
cdr3_nt: TGTGCCAGCAGCCCCCAACAGGGGGTGTTGAACACTGAAGCTTTCTTT

v_call: TRBV10-3
d_call: -
j_call: TRBJ2-3
clone_size: -
cdr3_aa: CAISEDTRKAGASTDTQYF
cdr3_nt: TGTGCCATCAGTGAAGACACCCGTAAGGCGGGGGCGAGCACAGATACGCAGTATTTT

v_call: TRBV5-1
d_call: -
j_call: TRBJ2-6
clone_size: -
cdr3_aa: CASRQSSGANVLTF
cdr3_nt: TGCGCCAGCAGACAGAGCTCTGGGGCCAACGTCCTGACTTTC

v_call: TRBV6-6
d_call: -
j_call: TRBJ2-2
clone_size: -
cdr3_aa: CASQGGGELFF
cdr3_nt: TGTGCCAGCCAGGGGGGCGGGGAGCTGTTTTTT

v_call: TRBV19
d_call: TRBD1
j_call: TRBJ1-4
clone_size: few
cdr3_aa: CASRRQGATEKLFF
cdr3_nt: TGTGCCAGTAGAAGACAGGGGGCTACTGAAAAACTGTTTTTT

v_call: TRBV5-1
d_call: TRBD2
j_call: TRBJ2-5
clone_size: -
cdr3_aa: CASSFSPLGTSSPPGQETQYF
cdr3_nt: TGCGCCAGCAGCTTTTCCCCTTTGGGGACTAGCAGTCCCCCGGGCCAAGAGACCCAGTACTTC

v_call: TRBV7-3
d_call: TRBD2
j_call: TRBJ2-2
clone_size: -
cdr3_aa: CASSRGLAITGELFF
cdr3_nt: TGTGCCAGCAGTCGCGGACTAGCGATAACCGGGGAGCTGTTTTTT

v_call: TRBV19
d_call: TRBD1
j_call: TRBJ1-5
clone_size: few
cdr3_aa: CASSIPGQGARQPQHF
cdr3_nt: TGTGCCAGTAGTATTCCGGGACAGGGGGCAAGGCAGCCCCAGCATTTT

v_call: TRBV2
d_call: -
j_call: TRBJ1-1
clone_size: once
cdr3_aa: CASTTLRLNTEAFF
cdr3_nt: TGTGCCAGCACTACCCTCCGTCTGAACACTGAAGCTTTCTTT